This TCR beta chain was obtained from a study of shared T cell receptors in the human thymus. Germline CDR1 is SGHRS and CDR2 is YFSETQ. This CDR3 is built from 14 residues. The V gene end was trimmed by 7 bases and the J gene end by 0 bases; junction bases not matched to a gene: 7. Some clones are missing from TCRdb's copy, which holds only in-frame ones; the method was immunoSEQ multiplex PCR. The sample yields hundreds of thousands of clones, 80% to 90% seen once. The sample also formed part of further work on human thymus T cells. Per that study: Thymus pieces cut out during corrective heart surgery were the tissue that was used. What appeared biased in thymic and blood repertoires was the usage of V and J genes.

The material sequenced was thymocytes. The chain has TRBV5-1 and TRBJ2-7; 7 nucleotides match TRBD1. This TCR came from a girl under three years old with a congenital heart defect. CDR3 in DNA: TGCGCCAGCTCCGGGACAGTCAACTCCTACGAGCAGTACTTC. Protein sequence: CASSGTVNSYEQYF.